What follows are 21 T cell receptor beta chains derived from one specimen sequenced in a study of T cell changes during pregnancy in multiple sclerosis. Repertoires were generated with immunoSEQ multiplex PCR, while TCRdb's copy carries only in-frame clones and drops some. The sample carries fewer than 70,000 clones, approximately 92% recorded once. The sample here was peripheral blood, taken in the second trimester of pregnancy. The receptors were sampled from a female donor in good health, enrolled as a control in a pregnancy study.

This clone appeared a single time. This rearrangement joins TRBV29-1 to TRBJ1-2; D is possibly TRBD1 (6 bases). The germline V gene has CDR1 SQVTM and CDR2 ANQGSEA. With 3 bases removed from V and 7 bases from J, the gap between germline ends came to 15 bases. This CDR3 is built from 13 residues. DNA for the CDR3: TGCAGCGTTGACTCACAGGGTAATGGTGGCTACACCTTC. Translating it yields CSVDSQGNGGYTF.

The V gene is TRBV5-1, the J gene TRBJ2-7; 8 positions agree with TRBD2. Germline V gene data show CDR1 as SGHRS and CDR2 as YFSETQ. The trim removed 1 base at V and 0 bases at J, leaving 6 bases unmatched. The CDR3 consists of 16 residues. In DNA, the CDR3 is TGCGCCAGCAGCTTGAATACCGGGGGGGTCTCCTACGAGCAGTACTTC. It is translated as CASSLNTGGVSYEQYF.

V gene TRBV18 combines with J gene TRBJ2-7, with 10 nucleotides matching TRBD1. Looked up from germline, CDR1 is KGHSH and CDR2 is LQKENI. Trimming at V came to 6 bases and at J to 5 bases, leaving 7 bases not matched to a gene. The CDR3 extends over 14 amino acids. DNA for the CDR3: TGTGCCAGCTCCCCGACAGGGGGCTTCGACGAGCAGTACTTC. This gives the protein CASSPTGGFDEQYF.

The rearrangement joins TRBV15 to TRBJ2-3; D is unclear. Per the germline V gene, CDR1 is LNHNV and CDR2 is YYDKDF (reference sequence). The ends were cut back, 6 bases at V and 2 bases at J, with 6 bases in the middle. The CDR3 is 12 amino acids. The CDR3, as DNA: TGTGCCACCAGGCAGTACACAGATACGCAGTATTTT. It yields the protein CATRQYTDTQYF.

This clone appeared once. This chain joins TRBV7-3 and TRBJ2-1; 7 positions agree with TRBD2. Germline loops: CDR1 SGHTA, CDR2 FQGTGA. The ends lost 6 bases at V and 5 bases at J; junction bases unmatched: 7. The CDR3 consists of 14 residues. CDR3 sequence: CASRGGSVDNEQFF. CDR3 bases: TGTGCCAGCAGGGGCGGGAGCGTCGACAATGAGCAGTTCTTC. Full variable domain (missing parts from reference TRBV7-3 and TRBJ2-1): GAGVSQTPSNKVTEKGKYVELRCDPISGHTALYWYRQSLGQGPEFLIYFQGTGAADDSGLPNDRFFAVRPEGSVSTLKIQRTERGDSAVYLCASRGGSVDNEQFFGPGTRLTVL.

This chain links TRBV6-1 with TRBJ1-3; perhaps TRBD1 as D (6 bases). Deletions cut 8 bases from V and 3 bases from J, with 14 bases between. Germline CDR1 MNHNS, CDR2 SASEGT. The length of the CDR3 is 14 residues. DNA for the CDR3: TGTGCCAGCCAAACAGGGTTGAATGGAAACACCATATATTTT. It encodes CASQTGLNGNTIYF.

The chain is built from TRBV13 and TRBJ2-5, with a possible D match to TRBD2 (5 bases). Germline CDR1 PRHDT, CDR2 FYEKMQ (reference sequence). The CDR3 covers 14 residues. The V end was cut by 1 base, the J end by 2 bases, with 8 bases between. The CDR3 nucleotides read TGTGCCAGCAGCTTAGATGGAGGACAAGAGACCCAGTACTTC. Protein product: CASSLDGGQETQYF. Looking up the rest from reference TRBV13 and TRBJ2-5 gives the full variable domain: AAGVIQSPRHLIKEKRETATLKCYPIPRHDTVYWYQQGPGQDPQFLISFYEKMQSDKGSIPDRFSAQQFSDYHSELNMSSLELGDSALYFCASSLDGGQETQYFGPGTRLLVL.

This rearrangement joins TRBV15 to TRBJ2-3; D may be TRBD2 (6 bases). The germline V gene has CDR1 LNHNV and CDR2 YYDKDF (reference sequence). Trimming removed 1 base from V and 4 bases from J, with 12 bases in between. CDR3 length: 15 amino acids. CDR3 loop: CATSRGRGFADTQYF. CDR3 DNA: TGTGCCACCAGCAGAGGGCGGGGATTCGCAGATACGCAGTATTTT.

On this clone itself: Given the absence of the conserved phenylalanine or tryptophan at the CDR3 end, a read error is likely. The chain has TRBV9 and TRBJ1-2, with 9 bases lining up with TRBD1. With 2 bases clipped from V and 4 bases from J, the junction kept 6 bases outside the gene matches. This CDR3 is built from 15 residues. Germline loops: CDR1 SGDLS, CDR2 YYNGEE. The CDR3 loop is CASSVAGTGIYGYTL. CDR3 bases: TGTGCCAGCAGCGTCGCCGGGACAGGGATCTATGGCTACACCCTC.

The gene calls are TRBV19 and TRBJ1-1; 9 nucleotides agree with TRBD1. The ends lost 0 bases at V and 10 bases at J; junction bases unmatched: 18. In germline, CDR1 is LNHDA, CDR2 SQIVND (reference sequence). The CDR3 extends over 18 amino acids. CDR3 bases: TGTGCCAGTAGTATAGATCGGTTCGGGACAGGGAGGACGTTTGGAGCTTTCTTT. Translated: CASSIDRFGTGRTFGAFF.

V usage is TRBV2 and J usage is TRBJ1-2; 9 nucleotides align to TRBD1. The V gene end was trimmed by 8 bases and the J gene end by 6 bases; junction bases not matched to a gene: 4. The CDR3 extends over 12 amino acids. The germline V gene has CDR1 SNHLY and CDR2 FYNNEI. CDR3 DNA: TGTGCCAGCTCAAGGACAGGGGATGGCTACACCTTC. Translation: CASSRTGDGYTF. Filled out from reference TRBV2 and TRBJ1-2, the complete variable domain reads EPEVTQTPSHQVTQMGQEVILRCVPISNHLYFYWYRQILGQKVEFLVSFYNNEISEKSEIFDDQFSVERPDGSNFTLKIRSTKLEDSAMYFCASSRTGDGYTFGSGTRLTVV.

This rearrangement joins TRBV18 to TRBJ2-1, with a tentative D call TRBD2 (6 bases). CDR3 size: 14 residues. Germline CDR1 KGHSH, CDR2 LQKENI. Deletions cut 5 bases from V and 8 bases from J, with 16 bases between. CDR3 bases: TGTGCCAGCTCATTGATGCTAGCGAGGGATGAGCAGTTCTTC. It is translated as CASSLMLARDEQFF.

The rearrangement joins TRBV6-6 to TRBJ1-3; a possible D gene is TRBD1 (5 bases). CDR1 and CDR2 from the germline V gene are MNHNY and SVGAGI (reference sequence). V shed 7 bases and J shed 0 bases, with 7 bases lying between them. This CDR3 comprises 13 residues. The CDR3 coding sequence is TGTGCCAGCAAAGGGGACTCTGGAAACACCATATATTTT. It encodes CASKGDSGNTIYF.

The chain couples TRBV5-4 to TRBJ2-5; 8 positions agree with TRBD2. Germline CDR1 reads SGHNT; CDR2 reads YYREEE (reference sequence). CDR3 length: 14 amino acids. V shed 2 bases, J shed 5 bases, and the junction held 5 bases outside the gene matches. CDR3 sequence reads: CASSLTGGRETQYF. The CDR3, as DNA: TGTGCCAGCAGCTTAACGGGGGGGCGGGAGACCCAGTACTTC.

The V and J genes are TRBV5-4 and TRBJ2-3; TRBD2 aligns across 9 bases. Germline lookup yields CDR1 SGHNT and CDR2 YYREEE (reference sequence). With V trimmed by 4 bases and J by 5 bases, 14 bases remained unmatched. The CDR3 contains 17 residues. The CDR3 DNA sequence: TGTGCCAGCAGCCGCCCGACTAGCGGAAATACAGTAGATACGCAGTATTTT. This translates into CASSRPTSGNTVDTQYF.

The rearrangement joins TRBV2 to TRBJ2-7; maybe TRBD1 (6 bases). The germline V gene has CDR1 SNHLY and CDR2 FYNNEI. The CDR3 is 11 residues long. V dropped 5 bases and J dropped 5 bases, with 7 bases sitting between them. The DNA for the CDR3 is TGTGCCAGCAGTTCAGGGGACGAGCAGTACTTC. This encodes CASSSGDEQYF.

J is TRBJ2-5 and V is TRBV15, with D perhaps TRBD1 (7 bases). The CDR3 length is 14 residues. The germline gives CDR1 LNHNV, CDR2 YYDKDF (reference sequence). The V end was cut by 5 bases, the J end by 4 bases, with 14 bases between. CDR3 amino acids: CATSGGGGVETQYF. In DNA form, the CDR3 reads TGTGCCACCAGCGGAGGGGGCGGGGTAGAGACCCAGTACTTC.

This clone was detected only a few times. J is TRBJ1-6 and V is TRBV5-1; 8 bases are a match to TRBD1. Germline V gene data show CDR1 as SGHRS and CDR2 as YFSETQ. The CDR3 extends over 16 amino acids. V was clipped by 0 bases and J by 8 bases; unmatched bases: 7. The CDR3 nucleotides read TGCGCCAGCAGCTTGGGGACAGGGCTTTTGGATTCACCCCTCCACTTT. Its translation: CASSLGTGLLDSPLHF.

The chain has TRBV18 and TRBJ2-1, with D possibly being TRBD2 (6 bases). The V end was cut by 5 bases, the J end by 6 bases, with 17 bases between. The CDR3 extends over 15 amino acids. Germline V gene data show CDR1 as KGHSH and CDR2 as LQKENI. CDR3 in DNA: TGTGCCAGCTCAGCGGGACCCTTGGGGTCCAATGAGCAGTTCTTC. Its translation is CASSAGPLGSNEQFF.

The gene calls are TRBV21-1 and TRBJ2-1; the D call of TRBD2 is as the table states it, not checked on the DNA. TRBV21-1 is labeled a pseudogene. The CDR3 has 11 residues. The DNA for the CDR3 is TGTGCCAGCAGCCCGGACAATGAGCAGTTCTTC. Protein: CASSPDNEQFF.

The V and J genes are TRBV6-5 and TRBJ1-4, with a possible D match to TRBD1 (5 bases). V lost 6 bases and J lost 0, with 11 bases in between. Germline values: CDR1 MNHEY, CDR2 SVGAGI. CDR3 length equals 15 residues. The CDR3 loop is CASSDRPATNEKLFF. In nucleotides, the CDR3 is TGTGCCAGCAGCGACAGACCAGCAACTAATGAAAAACTGTTTTTT.